The next 20 T cell receptor beta chains were all read from a single sample in a study of shared clonotypes between healthy human individuals. Clones were read by immunoSEQ multiplex PCR, and TCRdb kept only the in-frame ones, dropping some. This sample has 300,000 or so clones, with under 80% found just once. The sample taken for sequencing was memory CD4+ T cells sorted from blood. Subset meaning: CD45RA-negative fraction. The receptors derive from a man between 25 and 39 years old in good health.

The rearrangement joins TRBV7-9 to TRBJ2-4; D call uncertain. With 2 bases removed from V and 2 bases from J, the gap between germline ends came to 7 bases. Per germline, CDR1 SEHNR and CDR2 FQNEAQ (reference sequence). The CDR3 is 14 residues long. The CDR3 nucleotides are TGTGCCAGCAGCTTACCTGGAACCAAAAACATTCAGTACTTC. Its protein product is CASSLPGTKNIQYF.

In nucleotides, the CDR3 is TGTGCCAGCAGTCCCCATGGGGAGAACACTGAAGCTTTCTTT. Translated, it gives CASSPHGENTEAFF. The chain employs TRBV27 and TRBJ1-1; D unclear. This CDR3 contains 14 residues. Trimming took 5 bases from V and 1 from J, leaving 11 bases between them. Germline CDR1 is MNHEY and CDR2 is SMNVEV (reference sequence).

This chain joins TRBV7-2 and TRBJ2-6; D is tentatively TRBD1 or TRBD2 (7 bases each). Germline values: CDR1 SGHTA, CDR2 FQGNSA. The CDR3 is 15 residues long. V was trimmed by 5 bases and J by 2 bases, leaving 10 bases between them. The CDR3 region has the DNA TGTGCCAGCAGCCCAGGGGGGGCTGGGGCCAACGTCCTGACTTTC. It encodes CASSPGGAGANVLTF.

The V and J genes are TRBV5-8 and TRBJ2-6; D unclear. The germline CDR1 and CDR2 sequences are SGHTS and YDEGEE. Deletions cut 2 bases from V and 13 bases from J, with 10 bases between. This CDR3 spans 12 amino acids. For the CDR3, the DNA is TGTGCCAGCAGCTTCGGGTACCGAGTCCTGACTTTC. Translating it yields CASSFGYRVLTF.

This chain connects TRBV7-9 to TRBJ1-3; D not resolved. Germline CDR1 SEHNR, CDR2 FQNEAQ (reference sequence). Trimming took 1 base from V and 3 from J, leaving 13 bases between them. The CDR3 is 16 amino acids. This chain's CDR3 is CASSLVFGRDGNTIYF. The CDR3 DNA reads TGTGCCAGCAGCTTAGTGTTCGGGCGGGATGGAAACACCATATATTTT. Looking up the rest from reference TRBV7-9 and TRBJ1-3 gives the full variable domain: DTGVSQNPRHKITKRGQNVTFRCDPISEHNRLYWYRQTLGQGPEFLTYFQNEAQLEKSRLLSDRFSAERPKGSFSTLEIQRTEQGDSAMYLCASSLVFGRDGNTIYFGEGSWLTVV.

This clone showed up just a few times. The J gene is TRBJ2-7, the V gene TRBV11-2, with 8 bases matching TRBD2. The CDR3 spans 14 residues. CDR1 and CDR2 from the germline V gene are SGHAT and FQNNGV. J lost 5 bases, V lost 3 bases, and 6 bases had no gene match. CDR3 nucleotides: TGTGCCAGCAGCTTGATGAGTAGCGGGAACGAGCAGTACTTC. Translation gives CASSLMSSGNEQYF.

This rearrangement joins TRBV15 to TRBJ2-5; 10 bases fit TRBD2. From germline, CDR1 is LNHNV and CDR2 YYDKDF (reference sequence). This CDR3 comprises 15 residues. The V and J ends lost 7 bases and 0 bases, in that order; junction bases with no gene match: 5. CDR3 nucleotide sequence: TGTGCCACCAAGGCTAGCGGGAGAAACCAAGAGACCCAGTACTTC. The encoded protein is CATKASGRNQETQYF.

This clone was seen a handful of times. The chain employs TRBV7-2 and TRBJ2-5, with TRBD1 matching over 8 bases. Per the germline V gene, CDR1 is SGHTA and CDR2 is FQGNSA. The CDR3 extends over 13 amino acids. V lost 7 bases and J lost 5; bases outside the gene matches: 6. The CDR3: CASTPDRAETQYF. CDR3 in DNA: TGTGCCAGCACGCCGGACAGGGCGGAGACCCAGTACTTC.

The chain couples TRBV9 to TRBJ1-1; maybe TRBD1 (6 bases). The germline V gene has CDR1 SGDLS and CDR2 YYNGEE. This CDR3 has 15 amino acids. Trimming cost V 3 bases and J 1 base, with 13 bases left between them. The CDR3 DNA follows: TGTGCCAGCAGCGAAGGGACCAGGGGGAACACTGAAGCTTTCTTT. Its translation is CASSEGTRGNTEAFF.

This clone was counted between two and nine times. V gene TRBV7-9 combines with J gene TRBJ2-2; perhaps TRBD1 as D (6 bases). Between the trimmed V and J ends, which lost 4 bases and 3 bases, there was a span of 18 bases. The CDR3 is 17 residues long. Germline V gene sequence: CDR1 SEHNR, CDR2 FQNEAQ (reference sequence). The CDR3 reads CASSSQTGPGYTGELFF. The CDR3 bases are TGTGCCAGCAGCTCACAAACAGGGCCGGGGTACACCGGGGAGCTGTTTTTT.

The table lists this clone with a few counts. This sequence joins TRBV2 and TRBJ2-7; 10 nucleotides agree with TRBD2. The CDR3 sequence is 14 residues long. Germline V gene data show CDR1 as SNHLY and CDR2 as FYNNEI. J gave up 0 bases and V 7 bases, and 3 bases lay outside the gene matches. CDR3 loop: CASKASGSSYEQYF. Written as DNA, the CDR3 is TGTGCCAGCAAGGCTAGCGGGAGCTCCTACGAGCAGTACTTC.

This clone turned up a few times. V gene TRBV2 combines with J gene TRBJ2-3; the D is unclear. V dropped 8 bases and J dropped 2 bases, with 8 bases sitting between them. The CDR3 loop spans 12 amino acids. The germline V gene encodes CDR1 SNHLY and CDR2 FYNNEI. The CDR3 DNA sequence: TGTGCCAGCCGTTATTACACAGATACGCAGTATTTT. Protein: CASRYYTDTQYF.

This clone was counted at least ten times. The chain employs TRBV7-8 and TRBJ2-5; weak D call: TRBD2 (6 bases). The CDR3 spans 15 residues. Germline V CDR1 and CDR2: SGHVS, FQNEAQ. V dropped 5 bases and J dropped 5 bases, with 18 bases sitting between them. The CDR3 spells CASSLREPRRETQYF. As DNA, the CDR3 is TGTGCCAGCAGCCTCCGGGAGCCCAGGAGGGAGACCCAGTACTTC.

This rearrangement joins TRBV11-2 to TRBJ2-1; 8 nucleotides match TRBD1. The CDR3 loop spans 15 amino acids. The V and J ends lost 7 bases and 4 bases, in that order; junction bases with no gene match: 9. From germline, CDR1 is SGHAT and CDR2 FQNNGV. This CDR3 reads CASNSPRGRYNEQFF. For the CDR3, the DNA is TGTGCCAGCAACTCCCCCAGGGGGCGATACAATGAGCAGTTCTTC. Full variable domain (missing parts from reference TRBV11-2 and TRBJ2-1): EAGVAQSPRYKIIEKRQSVAFWCNPISGHATLYWYQQILGQGPKLLIQFQNNGVVDDSQLPKDRFSAERLKGVDSTLKIQPAKLEDSAVYLCASNSPRGRYNEQFFGPGTRLTVL.

This clone was detected only a few times. The chain links TRBV6-5 to TRBJ2-7; no definite D call. CDR3 size: 15 residues. Germline CDR1 MNHEY, CDR2 SVGAGI. V lost 2 bases and J lost 1, with 12 bases in between. The CDR3 DNA is TGTGCCAGCAGTTACCAGGCGGCTACTTCCTACGAGCAGTACTTC. Translation: CASSYQAATSYEQYF.

V usage is TRBV5-1 and J usage is TRBJ1-2; 7 bases line up with TRBD1. V shed 2 bases and J 4 bases; nucleotides not matched to a gene: 5. There are 14 residues in the CDR3. The germline CDR1 and CDR2 sequences are SGHRS and YFSETQ. This CDR3 reads CASSFTDRVYGYTF. Here the CDR3 DNA reads TGCGCCAGCAGCTTCACCGACAGGGTCTATGGCTACACCTTC. Using reference TRBV5-1 and TRBJ1-2 for the parts outside the CDR3, the full variable domain is KAGVTQTPRYLIKTRGQQVTLSCSPISGHRSVSWYQQTPGQGLQFLFEYFSETQRNKGNFPGRFSGRQFSNSRSEMNVSTLELGDSALYLCASSFTDRVYGYTFGSGTRLTVV.

This clone was counted between two and nine times. This sequence joins TRBV5-1 and TRBJ2-7, with D maybe TRBD1 (6 bases). Looked up from germline, CDR1 is SGHRS and CDR2 is YFSETQ. CDR3 length: 14 amino acids. V was trimmed by 0 bases and J by 2 bases, leaving 9 bases between them. The CDR3 DNA follows: TGCGCCAGCAGCTTGGGACAGGCGACCTACGAGCAGTACTTC. It translates to CASSLGQATYEQYF.

This chain uses TRBV10-3 with TRBJ2-2; 15 positions match TRBD2. With V trimmed by 7 bases and J by 5 bases, 11 bases remained unmatched. The germline CDR1 and CDR2 sequences are ENHRY and SYGVKD. The length of the CDR3 is 18 residues. The CDR3 protein is CAINPGLAGGRGTGELFF. CDR3 bases: TGTGCCATCAACCCGGGACTAGCGGGAGGTCGTGGTACCGGGGAGCTGTTTTTT.

The chain links TRBV7-2 to TRBJ1-1, with 9 bases identical to TRBD1. Germline values: CDR1 SGHTA, CDR2 FQGNSA. This CDR3 has 17 amino acids. After removal of 2 bases from V and 1 base from J, the junction contained 8 bases not matched to a gene. The CDR3 region is CASSLSPPGQGNTEAFF. DNA for the CDR3: TGTGCCAGCAGCTTATCACCCCCGGGACAGGGGAACACTGAAGCTTTCTTT.

The genes are TRBV18 and TRBJ2-6; D perhaps matches TRBD1 (6 bases). Germline lookup yields CDR1 KGHSH and CDR2 LQKENI. The CDR3 runs to 17 residues. V dropped 0 bases and J dropped 2 bases, with 11 bases sitting between them. The CDR3 sequence is CASSPPFPGAGANVLTF. In nucleotides, the CDR3 is TGTGCCAGCTCACCACCATTTCCAGGGGCTGGGGCCAACGTCCTGACTTTC.